This record concerns one T cell receptor beta chain sequence. TCRdb's copy holds only in-frame clones and misses some; the assay was immunoSEQ multiplex PCR. The sample contains roughly 2.2 million clones, around 90% of which appear only once. The J segment lost 3 bases and the V segment lost 0 bases, leaving 6 bases of the junction unmatched. The CDR3 runs to 17 residues. Germline V gene data show CDR1 as SGHTA and CDR2 as FQGTGA. The data are from a study of shared clonotypes between healthy human individuals. For the study at large: Those who served as donors were a couple of women and a few men between the ages of 18 and 49. Plates per donor: three CD4 naive, three CD4 memory, two CD8 naive, one CD8 memory.

Researchers partitioned CD4+ cells into CD45RA+ naive and CD45RA-negative memory subsets. This sequence was found in a young man in good health. Some clones in this sample may be carry-over from other donors' samples. Sample: naive CD4+ T cells from PBMCs. Subset indicated: CD45RA+ positively selected. The V and J genes are TRBV7-3 and TRBJ2-2; 8 bases map to TRBD2. The CDR3 DNA sequence: TGTGCCAGCAGCTTAACAAGCGGGAGCAGTTACACCGGGGAGCTGTTTTTT. Residues: CASSLTSGSSYTGELFF.